This T cell receptor beta chain was captured in a study of T cells after yellow fever vaccination. A note on this clonotype: What it recognizes is unknown.

Trimming took off 3 bases at V and 0 bases at J, with 7 bases between the two ends. Germline CDR1 is SGHRS and CDR2 is YFSETQ. This CDR3 comprises 13 residues. One entry per CDR3 protein, called by TCRdb with MiXCR from the 5' RACE reads. Of approximately 550,000 distinct CDR3 sequences in the sample, approximately 12% were seen once. General observations from the study: Primary-vaccination clones mostly resurfaced post-booster (96% CD4, more than 85% CD8).

Sequencing was performed on PBMCs, taken on the day of the yellow fever booster vaccination. The sequence derives from a man younger than 45 who received the YFV17D yellow fever vaccine. The V call is TRBV5-1, the J call TRBJ2-7, with D tentatively TRBD1 (5 bases). The CDR3 DNA sequence: TGCGCCAGCAGCTCCGGACACTCCTACGAGCAGTACTTC. Encoded protein: CASSSGHSYEQYF. The variable domain in full, completed from reference TRBV5-1 and TRBJ2-7, reads KAGVTQTPRYLIKTRGQQVTLSCSPISGHRSVSWYQQTPGQGLQFLFEYFSETQRNKGNFPGRFSGRQFSNSRSEMNVSTLELGDSALYLCASSSGHSYEQYFGPGTRLTVT.